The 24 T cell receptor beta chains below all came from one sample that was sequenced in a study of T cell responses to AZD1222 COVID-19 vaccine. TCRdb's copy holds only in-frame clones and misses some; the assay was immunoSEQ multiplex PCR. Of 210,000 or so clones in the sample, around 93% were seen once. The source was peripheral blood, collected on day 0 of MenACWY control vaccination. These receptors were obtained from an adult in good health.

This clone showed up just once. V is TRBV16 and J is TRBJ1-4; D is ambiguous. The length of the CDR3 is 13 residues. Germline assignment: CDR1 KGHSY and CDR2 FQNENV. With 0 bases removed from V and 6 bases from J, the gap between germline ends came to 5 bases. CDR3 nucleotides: TGTGCCAGCAGCCAATCCGTCTATGAAAAACTGTTTTTT. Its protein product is CASSQSVYEKLFF.

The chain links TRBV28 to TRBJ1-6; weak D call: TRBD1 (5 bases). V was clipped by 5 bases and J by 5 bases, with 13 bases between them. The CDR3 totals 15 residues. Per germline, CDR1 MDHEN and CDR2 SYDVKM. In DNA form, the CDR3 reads TGTGCCAGCAGTCCCGCCCGGGGGAATAATTCACCCCTCCACTTT. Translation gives CASSPARGNNSPLHF.

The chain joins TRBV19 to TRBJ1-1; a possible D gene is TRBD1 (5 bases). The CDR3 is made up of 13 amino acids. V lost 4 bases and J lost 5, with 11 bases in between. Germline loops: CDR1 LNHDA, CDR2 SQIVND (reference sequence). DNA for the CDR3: TGTGCCAGTAGTAGTATCAGGGAAACTGAAGCTTTCTTT. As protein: CASSSIRETEAFF.

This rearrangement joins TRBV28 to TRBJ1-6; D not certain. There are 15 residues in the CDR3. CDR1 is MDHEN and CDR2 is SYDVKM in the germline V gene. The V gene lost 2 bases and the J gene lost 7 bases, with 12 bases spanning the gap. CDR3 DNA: TGTGCCAGCAGTTTAAGTTCAGGTCGGAATTCACCCCTCCACTTT. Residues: CASSLSSGRNSPLHF.

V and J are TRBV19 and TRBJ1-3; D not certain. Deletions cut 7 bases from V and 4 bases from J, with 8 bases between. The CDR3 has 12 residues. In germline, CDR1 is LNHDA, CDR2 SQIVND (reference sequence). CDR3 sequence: CASTGFGNTIYF. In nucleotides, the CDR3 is TGTGCCAGTACGGGGTTCGGAAACACCATATATTTT. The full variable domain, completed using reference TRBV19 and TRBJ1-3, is DGGITQSPKYLFRKEGQNVTLSCEQNLNHDAMYWYRQDPGQGLRLIYYSQIVNDFQKGDIAEGYSVSREKKESFPLTVTSAQKNPTAFYLCASTGFGNTIYFGEGSWLTVV.

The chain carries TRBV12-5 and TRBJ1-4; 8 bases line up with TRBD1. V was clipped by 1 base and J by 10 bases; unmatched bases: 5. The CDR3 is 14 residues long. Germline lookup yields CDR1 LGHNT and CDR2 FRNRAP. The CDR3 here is CASGLGTDRGKLFF. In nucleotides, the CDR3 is TGTGCTAGTGGTTTGGGAACAGACAGGGGAAAACTGTTTTTT.

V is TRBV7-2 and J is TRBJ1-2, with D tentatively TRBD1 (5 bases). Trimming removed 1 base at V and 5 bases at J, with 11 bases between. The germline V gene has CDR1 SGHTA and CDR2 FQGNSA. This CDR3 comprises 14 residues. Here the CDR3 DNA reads TGTGCCAGCAGCTTAGAACAGGCTAGATATGGCTACACCTTC. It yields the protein CASSLEQARYGYTF.

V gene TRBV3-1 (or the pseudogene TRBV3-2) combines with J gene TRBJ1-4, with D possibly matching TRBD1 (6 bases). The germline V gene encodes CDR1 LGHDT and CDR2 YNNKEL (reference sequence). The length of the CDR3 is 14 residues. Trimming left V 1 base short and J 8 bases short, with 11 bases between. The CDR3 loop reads CASSQGTAGEKLFF. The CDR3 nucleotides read TGTGCCAGCAGCCAAGGGACAGCGGGCGAAAAACTGTTTTTT.

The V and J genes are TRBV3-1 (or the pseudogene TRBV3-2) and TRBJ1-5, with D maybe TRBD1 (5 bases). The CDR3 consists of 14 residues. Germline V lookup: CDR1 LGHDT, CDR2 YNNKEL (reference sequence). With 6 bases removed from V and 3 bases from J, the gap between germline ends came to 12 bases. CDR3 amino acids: CASSLRGSNQPQHF. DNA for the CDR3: TGTGCCAGCAGTCTTCGGGGGTCCAATCAGCCCCAGCATTTT.

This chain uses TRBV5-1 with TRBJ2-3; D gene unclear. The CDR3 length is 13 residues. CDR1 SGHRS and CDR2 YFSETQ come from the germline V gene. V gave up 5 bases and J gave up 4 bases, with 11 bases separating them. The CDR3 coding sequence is TGCGCCAGCAGGCAAGAGTGGGCAGATACGCAGTATTTT. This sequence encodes CASRQEWADTQYF. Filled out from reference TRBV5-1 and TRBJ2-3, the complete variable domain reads KAGVTQTPRYLIKTRGQQVTLSCSPISGHRSVSWYQQTPGQGLQFLFEYFSETQRNKGNFPGRFSGRQFSNSRSEMNVSTLELGDSALYLCASRQEWADTQYFGPGTRLTVL.

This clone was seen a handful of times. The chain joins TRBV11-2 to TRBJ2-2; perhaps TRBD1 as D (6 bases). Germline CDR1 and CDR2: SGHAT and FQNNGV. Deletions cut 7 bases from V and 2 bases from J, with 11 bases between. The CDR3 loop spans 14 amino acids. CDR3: CASTLQGNTGELFF. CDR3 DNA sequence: TGTGCCAGCACGTTACAGGGAAACACCGGGGAGCTGTTTTTT.

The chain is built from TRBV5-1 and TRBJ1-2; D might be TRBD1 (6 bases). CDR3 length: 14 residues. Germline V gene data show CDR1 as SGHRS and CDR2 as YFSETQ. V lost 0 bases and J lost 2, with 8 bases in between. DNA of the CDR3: TGCGCCAGCAGCTTGGACAGGGTGAACTATGGCTACACCTTC. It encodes CASSLDRVNYGYTF.

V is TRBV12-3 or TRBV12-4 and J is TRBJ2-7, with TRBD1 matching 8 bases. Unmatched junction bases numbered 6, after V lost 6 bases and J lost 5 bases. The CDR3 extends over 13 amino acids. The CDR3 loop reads CASRRTGQNEQYF. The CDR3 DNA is TGTGCCAGCAGGAGGACAGGGCAGAACGAGCAGTACTTC.

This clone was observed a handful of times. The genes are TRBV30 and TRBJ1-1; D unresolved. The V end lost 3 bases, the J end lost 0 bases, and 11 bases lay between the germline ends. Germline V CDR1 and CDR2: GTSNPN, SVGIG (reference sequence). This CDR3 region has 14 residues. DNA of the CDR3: TGTGCCTGGAGCGGGTCCCTCATGAACACTGAAGCTTTCTTT. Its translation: CAWSGSLMNTEAFF.

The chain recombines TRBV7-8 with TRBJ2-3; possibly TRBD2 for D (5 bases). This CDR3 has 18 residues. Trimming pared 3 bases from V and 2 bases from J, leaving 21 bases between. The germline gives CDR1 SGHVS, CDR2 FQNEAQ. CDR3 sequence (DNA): TGTGCCAGCAGCTTGAAGCGGAGCAGGCTCTTTGACACAGATACGCAGTATTTT. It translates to CASSLKRSRLFDTDTQYF. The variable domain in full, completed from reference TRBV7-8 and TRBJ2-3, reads GAGVSQSPRYKVAKRGQDVALRCDPISGHVSLFWYQQALGQGPEFLTYFQNEAQLDKSGLPSDRFFAERPEGSVSTLKIQRTQQEDSAVYLCASSLKRSRLFDTDTQYFGPGTRLTVL.

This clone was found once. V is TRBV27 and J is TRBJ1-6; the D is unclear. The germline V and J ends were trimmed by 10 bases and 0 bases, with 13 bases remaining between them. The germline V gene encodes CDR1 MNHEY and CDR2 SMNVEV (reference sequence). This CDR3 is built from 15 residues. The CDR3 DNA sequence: TGTGCCACCAGGACGGTTAGCTCCTATAATTCACCCCTCCACTTT. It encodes CATRTVSSYNSPLHF.

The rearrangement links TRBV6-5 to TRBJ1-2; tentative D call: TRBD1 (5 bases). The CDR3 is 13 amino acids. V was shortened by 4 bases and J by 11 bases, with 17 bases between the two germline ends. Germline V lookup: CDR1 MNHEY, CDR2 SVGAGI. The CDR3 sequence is CASSSRGSPRYTF. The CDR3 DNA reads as TGTGCCAGCAGTTCCCGGGGCTCACCCCGGTACACCTTC.

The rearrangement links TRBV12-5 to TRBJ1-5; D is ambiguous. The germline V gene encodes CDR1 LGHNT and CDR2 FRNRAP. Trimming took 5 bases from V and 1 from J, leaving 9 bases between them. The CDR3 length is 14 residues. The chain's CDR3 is CASGPGLSNQPQHF. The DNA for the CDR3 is TGTGCTAGTGGTCCGGGCTTAAGCAATCAGCCCCAGCATTTT.

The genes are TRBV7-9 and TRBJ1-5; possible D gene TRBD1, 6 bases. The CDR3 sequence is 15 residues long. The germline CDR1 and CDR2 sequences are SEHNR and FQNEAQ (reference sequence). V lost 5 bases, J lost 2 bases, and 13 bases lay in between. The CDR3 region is CASSQQGGGNQPQHF. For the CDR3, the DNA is TGTGCCAGCAGCCAACAGGGAGGGGGCAATCAGCCCCAGCATTTT.

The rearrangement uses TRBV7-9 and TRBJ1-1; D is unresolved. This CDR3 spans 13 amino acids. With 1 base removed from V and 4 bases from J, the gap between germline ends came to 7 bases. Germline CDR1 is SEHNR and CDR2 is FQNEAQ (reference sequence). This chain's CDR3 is CASSLERATEAFF. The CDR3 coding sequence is TGTGCCAGCAGCTTAGAACGGGCCACTGAAGCTTTCTTT.

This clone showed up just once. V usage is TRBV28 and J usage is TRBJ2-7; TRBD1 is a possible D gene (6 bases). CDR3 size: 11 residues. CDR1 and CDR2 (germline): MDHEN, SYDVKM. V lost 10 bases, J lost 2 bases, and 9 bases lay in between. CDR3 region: CAIGQPYEQYF. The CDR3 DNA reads TGTGCCATCGGACAGCCCTACGAGCAGTACTTC.

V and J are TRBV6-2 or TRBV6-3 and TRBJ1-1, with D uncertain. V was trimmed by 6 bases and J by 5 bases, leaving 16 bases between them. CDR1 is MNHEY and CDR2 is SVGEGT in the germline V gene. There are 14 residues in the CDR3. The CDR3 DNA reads TGTGCCAGCAGCGGTAGGGCGGGTAGGACTGAAGCTTTCTTT. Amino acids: CASSGRAGRTEAFF.

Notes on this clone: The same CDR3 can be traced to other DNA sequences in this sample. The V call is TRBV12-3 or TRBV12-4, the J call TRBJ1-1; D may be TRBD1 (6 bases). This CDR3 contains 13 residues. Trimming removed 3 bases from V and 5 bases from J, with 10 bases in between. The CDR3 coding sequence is TGTGCCAGCAGTTTCGGGGGGCGGACTGAAGCTTTCTTT. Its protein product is CASSFGGRTEAFF.

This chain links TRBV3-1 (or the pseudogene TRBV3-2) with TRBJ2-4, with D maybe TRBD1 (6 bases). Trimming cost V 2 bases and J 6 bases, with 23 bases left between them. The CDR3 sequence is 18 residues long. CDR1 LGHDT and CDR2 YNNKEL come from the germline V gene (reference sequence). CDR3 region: CASSQRVGDFVGGNIQYF. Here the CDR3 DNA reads TGTGCCAGCAGCCAAAGGGTAGGGGATTTCGTAGGGGGAAACATTCAGTACTTC.